The 29 T cell receptor beta chains below all came from one sample that was sequenced in a study of T cells after yellow fever vaccination. Each CDR3 protein gets one entry after TCRdb re-called the 5' RACE reads with MiXCR. This sample yields about 63,000 distinct CDR3 sequences, of which roughly 7.4% are seen a single time; 36% belongs to the top ten. The starting material was CD8+ T cells sorted from PBMCs, obtained 15 days after the yellow fever booster vaccination. Receptors were obtained from a man between 25 and 39 years old who received the YFV17D yellow fever vaccine.

This clonotype showed up many times. This chain links TRBV5-6 with TRBJ2-7; tentative D call: TRBD2 (5 bases). Trimming took off 4 bases at V and 5 bases at J, with 13 bases between the two ends. The CDR3 covers 13 residues. From germline, CDR1 is SGHDT and CDR2 YYEEEE. Here the CDR3 DNA reads TGTGCCAGCAGCGTTTACGGGAAGAACGAGCAGTACTTC. This gives the protein CASSVYGKNEQYF.

This clonotype was found a few times. The chain combines TRBV13 with TRBJ1-2; the D gene is possibly TRBD1 (5 bases). The ends were cut back, 0 bases at V and 6 bases at J, with 23 bases in the middle. CDR1 is PRHDT, CDR2 FYEKMQ, per germline (reference sequence). The CDR3 sequence is 18 residues long. Here the CDR3 DNA reads TGTGCCAGCAGCTTAGGCCTGGAGGGAGAGGGGACCCTTAATGGCTACACCTTC. Translation: CASSLGLEGEGTLNGYTF.

This clonotype was picked up many times. The DNA of the CDR3 is TGTGCCAGCAGCCCTCTCGGGGTAGCGGGGAACAATGAGCAGTTCTTC. The encoded protein is CASSPLGVAGNNEQFF. This chain connects TRBV6-1 to TRBJ2-1; TRBD2 matches 8 bases. CDR3 size: 16 residues. The V gene end was trimmed by 6 bases and the J gene end by 5 bases; junction bases not matched to a gene: 12. The germline CDR1 and CDR2 sequences are MNHNS and SASEGT.

This clonotype was found many times. The V gene is TRBV5-8, the J gene TRBJ2-5; tentatively, D is TRBD2 (6 bases). Trimming removed 3 bases at V and 2 bases at J, with 17 bases between. Germline-derived CDR1 and CDR2 are SGHTS and YDEGEE. This CDR3 has 16 amino acids. CDR3 loop: CASSWGQGGGQETQYF. CDR3 bases: TGTGCCAGCAGCTGGGGTCAGGGAGGAGGGCAAGAGACCCAGTACTTC.

This clonotype was counted many times. The rearrangement joins TRBV15 to TRBJ1-5; D is undetermined. Trimming left V 4 bases short and J 2 bases short, with 12 bases between. The CDR3 is made up of 15 amino acids. Germline assignment: CDR1 LNHNV and CDR2 YYDKDF (reference sequence). The CDR3 is CATSNYITGNQPQHF. The CDR3 DNA follows: TGTGCCACCAGCAACTACATAACCGGCAATCAGCCCCAGCATTTT.

The table lists this clonotype with many counts. The gene calls are TRBV18 and TRBJ2-3, with TRBD2 identical over 9 bases. Germline CDR1 and CDR2: KGHSH and LQKENI. Trimming cost V 5 bases and J 3 bases; bases outside gene matches: 6. The CDR3 runs 15 residues. As DNA, the CDR3 is TGTGCCAGCTCATTAGCGGGAGAGCCTACAGATACGCAGTATTTT. This translates into CASSLAGEPTDTQYF.

This clonotype has a count of ten or more. This rearrangement joins TRBV3-1 to TRBJ2-7; possible D gene TRBD2, 5 bases. The germline gives CDR1 LGHDT, CDR2 YNNKEL (reference sequence). This CDR3 region has 16 residues. Trimming pared 1 base from V and 3 bases from J, leaving 16 bases between. The CDR3 region has the DNA TGTGCCAGCAGCCAAGTGGCGACTACAAATTTCTACGAGCAGTACTTC. This translates into CASSQVATTNFYEQYF.

This clonotype was seen at least ten times. The chain employs TRBV20-1 and TRBJ2-2; a weak D match, TRBD2 (5 bases). The CDR3 consists of 14 residues. The germline V gene encodes CDR1 DFQATT and CDR2 SNEGSKA (reference sequence). V gave up 0 bases and J gave up 5 bases, with 10 bases separating them. CDR3 protein: CSARDLALTGELFF. The CDR3 DNA reads TGCAGTGCTAGAGATCTAGCTCTTACCGGGGAGCTGTTTTTT.

This clonotype was picked up many times. The chain's CDR3 is CASSVGIINNEQFF. The DNA for the CDR3 is TGTGCCAGCAGCGTAGGTATTATAAACAATGAGCAGTTCTTC. The V gene is TRBV9, the J gene TRBJ2-1; D is unresolved. The CDR3 spans 14 residues. V dropped 0 bases and J dropped 5 bases, with 9 bases sitting between them. Germline values: CDR1 SGDLS, CDR2 YYNGEE.

The V and J genes are TRBV7-2 and TRBJ2-7, with 7 bases aligning to TRBD2. In germline, CDR1 is SGHTA, CDR2 FQGNSA. The length of the CDR3 is 15 residues. V was pared by 7 bases and J by 6 bases, with 15 bases of the junction left unmatched. The CDR3 loop is CASTSQVGGVSEQYF. CDR3 nucleotide sequence: TGTGCCAGCACCTCACAGGTGGGGGGGGTTAGCGAGCAGTACTTC.

This clonotype occurred many times. This chain uses TRBV25-1 with TRBJ2-1; 7 bases map to TRBD2. The CDR3 consists of 13 residues. Trimming at V came to 6 bases and at J to 8 bases, leaving 7 bases not matched to a gene. The V gene's germline CDR1 is MGHDK and CDR2 SYGVNS. DNA of the CDR3: TGTGCCAGCAGGCACCGGACTAGTTATGAGCAGTTCTTC. It translates to CASRHRTSYEQFF. Complete variable domain (other parts from reference TRBV25-1 and TRBJ2-1): EADIYQTPRYLVIGTGKKITLECSQTMGHDKMYWYQQDPGMELHLIHYSYGVNSTEKGDLSSESTVSRIRTEHFPLTLESARPSHTSQYLCASRHRTSYEQFFGPGTRLTVL.

This clonotype appeared many times. The chain carries TRBV11-2 and TRBJ2-7, with unresolved D. Germline CDR1 SGHAT, CDR2 FQNNGV. The ends were cut back, 0 bases at V and 7 bases at J, with 10 bases in the middle. CDR3 length: 13 residues. The CDR3 sequence is CASSLDGNREQYF. The CDR3 DNA sequence: TGTGCCAGCAGCTTAGATGGGAATCGGGAGCAGTACTTC.

This clonotype was seen ten or more times. This chain joins TRBV27 and TRBJ1-5; D perhaps matches TRBD1 (6 bases). This CDR3 contains 15 residues. CDR1 is MNHEY and CDR2 is SMNVEV in the germline V gene (reference sequence). V was trimmed by 8 bases and J by 0 bases, leaving 14 bases between them. The CDR3 bases are TGTGCCAGCGTTTCCACAGGGTTTAGCAATCAGCCCCAGCATTTT. This encodes CASVSTGFSNQPQHF.

As regards this clonotype: A much more abundant neighbour one base away suggests this may be a read error. The V and J genes are TRBV3-1 and TRBJ2-2, with 9 bases matching TRBD2. This CDR3 is built from 17 residues. Germline CDR1 and CDR2: LGHDT and YNNKEL (reference sequence). The CDR3 region has the DNA TGTGCCAGCACCCAAGAGGGCGTTAGCGGGAGCACCGGGGAGCTGTTTTTT. Translation: CASTQEGVSGSTGELFF. Looking up the rest from reference TRBV3-1 and TRBJ2-2 gives the full variable domain: DTAVSQTPKYLVTQMGNDKSIKCEQNLGHDTMYWYKQDSKKFLKIMFSYNNKELIINETVPNRFSPKSPDKAHLNLHINSLELGDSAVYFCASTQEGVSGSTGELFFGEGSRLTVL.

In its sample, this clonotype was seen many times. V is TRBV29-1 and J is TRBJ2-1; 10 bases are shared with TRBD2. Germline lookup yields CDR1 SQVTM and CDR2 ANQGSEA. CDR3 length: 15 amino acids. Losses at the gene ends were 1 base for V and 7 bases for J; bases not matched to a gene: 7. The CDR3 sequence: CSVEGTSGTRNEQFF. The CDR3 DNA reads as TGCAGCGTTGAAGGGACTAGCGGAACGCGGAATGAGCAGTTCTTC.

There are many counts of this clonotype. The chain's CDR3 is CASSQDMSGRWNEQFF. The CDR3 region has the DNA TGCGCCAGCAGCCAAGATATGAGCGGGAGATGGAATGAGCAGTTCTTC. The gene calls are TRBV4-3 and TRBJ2-1; 8 positions agree with TRBD2. This CDR3 comprises 16 residues. CDR1 and CDR2 (germline): LGHNA, YSLEER. V was clipped by 0 bases and J by 7 bases; unmatched bases: 8.

This clonotype was seen repeatedly, ten times or more. This chain links TRBV12-3 or TRBV12-4 with TRBJ2-7; TRBD2 aligns across 8 bases. V was clipped by 4 bases and J by 4 bases; unmatched bases: 3. CDR3 length equals 13 residues. In DNA form, the CDR3 reads TGTGCCAGCAGTTACGGGGGGGCTTACGAGCAGTACTTC. Translation: CASSYGGAYEQYF.

In its sample, this clonotype was seen many times. The chain couples TRBV15 to TRBJ2-3, with D maybe TRBD1 (6 bases). This CDR3 is built from 15 residues. Trimming stripped 3 bases from V and 2 bases from J, with 12 bases between. CDR1 LNHNV and CDR2 YYDKDF come from the germline V gene (reference sequence). Here the CDR3 DNA reads TGTGCCACCAGCAGTGGGGACACCACCACAGATACGCAGTATTTT. Encoded protein: CATSSGDTTTDTQYF.

The table lists this clonotype with many counts. The chain carries TRBV5-1 and TRBJ2-7; D is undetermined. The germline CDR1 and CDR2 sequences are SGHRS and YFSETQ. Trimming pared 2 bases from V and 2 bases from J, leaving 11 bases between. The CDR3 contains 14 residues. In nucleotides, the CDR3 is TGCGCCAGCAGCTTTGGCGGCACTACCTACGAGCAGTACTTC. Amino acid sequence: CASSFGGTTYEQYF.

This clonotype was picked up many times. CDR3: CASSLLAVRTEAFF. As DNA, the CDR3 is TGTGCCAGCAGCTTACTTGCCGTGCGCACTGAAGCTTTCTTT. This rearrangement joins TRBV7-8 to TRBJ1-1; D remains ambiguous. V gave up 2 bases and J gave up 4 bases, with 11 bases separating them. This CDR3 is built from 14 residues. CDR1 is SGHVS, CDR2 FQNEAQ, per germline.

This clonotype was observed many times. DNA of the CDR3: TGTGCCAGCAGTTTAGTAGCGGGAGGCCTCACCGGGGAGCTGTTTTTT. Its translation: CASSLVAGGLTGELFF. The chain is built from TRBV12-3 or TRBV12-4 and TRBJ2-2, with 10 nucleotides matching TRBD2. The V and J ends lost 1 base and 4 bases, in that order; junction bases with no gene match: 3. This CDR3 has 16 amino acids.

This clonotype was counted many times. The chain is built from TRBV10-2 and TRBJ2-7, with 9 bases aligning to TRBD1. Germline values: CDR1 WSHSY, CDR2 SAAADI. Germline trimming cut 0 bases from V and 3 bases from J; bases unmatched to any gene: 6. This CDR3 has 16 residues. In nucleotides, the CDR3 is TGCGCCAGCAGTGAGTCATGGGACAGGGTGGACTACGAGCAGTACTTC. Its protein product is CASSESWDRVDYEQYF.

The chain uses TRBV11-2 and TRBJ1-4; D ambiguous. Trimming removed 5 bases at V and 7 bases at J, with 29 bases between. Germline CDR1 and CDR2: SGHAT and FQNNGV. The CDR3 has 19 amino acids. The CDR3 DNA reads TGTGCCAGCAGCCACGACACAAAAGCAAAAGGTTTCGTTGGTGAAAAACTGTTTTTT. Amino acid sequence: CASSHDTKAKGFVGEKLFF.

In this sample, this clonotype turned up many times. The V call is TRBV4-3, the J call TRBJ2-3; maybe TRBD1 (5 bases). The CDR3 is 16 residues long. The germline gives CDR1 LGHNA, CDR2 YSLEER. Trimming pared 0 bases from V and 11 bases from J, leaving 21 bases between. DNA for the CDR3: TGCGCCAGCAGCCAAGATTATGCCCCGGATGCCCAGGGGCAGTATTTT. This translates into CASSQDYAPDAQGQYF.

This chain links TRBV19 with TRBJ2-2; possibly TRBD2 for D (6 bases). Germline lookup yields CDR1 LNHDA and CDR2 SQIVND (reference sequence). This CDR3 is built from 14 residues. Trimming removed 6 bases at V and 2 bases at J, with 10 bases between. The CDR3 sequence is CASSPGTNTGELFF. Here the CDR3 DNA reads TGTGCCAGTAGCCCCGGGACTAACACCGGGGAGCTGTTTTTT.

This clonotype was recorded many times. The chain couples TRBV23-1 to TRBJ1-5; D ambiguous. TRBV23-1 qualifies as an ORF whose function is uncertain. Trimming took off 0 bases at V and 1 base at J, with 4 bases between the two ends. This CDR3 spans 14 amino acids. CDR3 sequence reads: CASSQSASNQPQHF. The CDR3 nucleotides read TGCGCCAGCAGTCAATCGGCGAGCAATCAGCCCCAGCATTTT.

This clonotype came up a few times. The chain has TRBV7-2 and TRBJ1-1, with 7 bases aligning to TRBD1. Germline CDR1 is SGHTA and CDR2 is FQGNSA. V lost 5 bases and J lost 6; bases outside the gene matches: 9. This CDR3 is built from 14 residues. The CDR3 spells CASSPRGTVPEAFF. The CDR3, as DNA: TGTGCCAGCAGCCCAAGGGGGACAGTCCCTGAAGCTTTCTTT. Looking up the rest from reference TRBV7-2 and TRBJ1-1 gives the full variable domain: GAGVSQSPSNKVTEKGKDVELRCDPISGHTALYWYRQSLGQGLEFLIYFQGNSAPDKSGLPSDRFSAERTGGSVSTLTIQRTQQEDSAVYLCASSPRGTVPEAFFGQGTRLTVV.

This clonotype has ten or more counts. The V and J genes are TRBV6-1 and TRBJ2-2, with D perhaps given as TRBD1 or TRBD2 (5 bases each). Looked up from germline, CDR1 is MNHNS and CDR2 is SASEGT. V shed 7 bases and J shed 1 base, with 13 bases lying between them. The CDR3 is 15 residues long. CDR3 loop: CASIRTGGNTGELFF. In DNA, the CDR3 is TGTGCCAGCATTCGGACTGGGGGGAACACCGGGGAGCTGTTTTTT.

In its sample, this clonotype was seen many times. The chain links TRBV20-1 to TRBJ1-2; unclear D gene. The germline V gene encodes CDR1 DFQATT and CDR2 SNEGSKA (reference sequence). This CDR3 is built from 8 residues. The V gene lost 8 bases and the J gene lost 7 bases, with 5 bases spanning the gap. CDR3 nucleotide sequence: TGCAGTCTTAGTGGCTACACCTTC. Amino acids: CSLSGYTF.